This T cell receptor beta chain was found in a study of neoadjuvant nivolumab and ipilimumab in lung cancer. Study-level results: Resected-tumor TCR richness correlated positively with pretherapy blood richness.

The CDR3 extends over 13 amino acids. CDR1 is LNHDA, CDR2 SQIVND, per germline (reference sequence). V was pared by 7 bases and J by 6 bases, with 13 bases between. Generated by immunoSEQ multiplex PCR, the TCRdb table keeps only in-frame clones and is missing some. The sample yields 15,000 to 20,000 clones, roughly 76% seen once. About this clone: The target antigen is unknown.

The TCR was taken from an adult with non-small cell lung cancer. The chain links TRBV19 to TRBJ1-5, with a weak D call TRBD1 (5 bases). This material consisted of tumor tissue, taken after neoadjuvant nivolumab, alone or with ipilimumab, at or shortly before surgery. The CDR3 sequence: CASMFQGGQPQHF. CDR3 bases: TGTGCCAGTATGTTCCAGGGCGGTCAGCCCCAGCATTTT.